These 30 T cell receptor beta chains share one sample of origin, sequenced in a study of T-cell reconstitution after alpha-beta-depleted transplantation in children. Preparing the TCRbeta library involved the use of unique molecular identifiers. TCRdb independently ran MiXCR on the PCR reads; one entry per CDR3 protein. The sample has around 200,000 distinct CDR3 sequences; over 15% are singletons. The material sequenced was PBMCs, mostly from graft donor cells, taken 360 days after TCRalphabeta/CD19-depleted stem cell transplant. The receptor set was obtained from a male patient under 10 years old who had a stem cell transplant for acute lymphoblastic leukemia, so the T cells may come from the graft donor.

This clonotype was seen more than once but under ten times. The chain employs TRBV29-1 and TRBJ2-5; D is unclear. Trimming took off 5 bases at V and 9 bases at J, with 19 bases between the two ends. This CDR3 is built from 13 residues. Germline-derived CDR1 and CDR2 are SQVTM and ANQGSEA. The CDR3 DNA reads TGCAGCGTTCCTCACGTACCCGCAACGGCCCAGTACTTC. Amino acids: CSVPHVPATAQYF.

This clonotype has just a few counts. The genes are TRBV5-1 and TRBJ2-5; perhaps TRBD1 as D (6 bases). Trimming stripped 4 bases from V and 7 bases from J, with 20 bases between. Germline V lookup: CDR1 SGHRS, CDR2 YFSETQ. The CDR3 has 15 amino acids. In nucleotides, the CDR3 is TGCGCCAGCAGCCCCCGGGACATAATTCGTGGGACCCAGTACTTC. Protein: CASSPRDIIRGTQYF.

The chain is built from TRBV7-8 and TRBJ1-1; D is perhaps TRBD1 (5 bases). Germline-derived CDR1 and CDR2 are SGHVS and FQNEAQ. Trimming cost V 7 bases and J 1 base, with 13 bases left between them. This CDR3 region has 14 residues. The CDR3 DNA is TGTGCCAGCACCAGAGGGACGGGGAACACTGAAGCTTTCTTT. Its protein product is CASTRGTGNTEAFF.

In this sample, this clonotype turned up a few times. The genes are TRBV5-5 and TRBJ2-7, with 7 nucleotides matching TRBD2. In germline, CDR1 is SGHKS, CDR2 YYEKEE (reference sequence). V shed 7 bases, J shed 1 base, and the junction held 5 bases outside the gene matches. The CDR3 contains 13 residues. The CDR3, as DNA: TGTGCCAGCTCTGGCGGGAGTTCCTACGAGCAGTACTTC. As protein: CASSGGSSYEQYF.

This clonotype was seen a handful of times. This chain uses TRBV4-2 with TRBJ2-3; D possibly matches TRBD1 or TRBD2 (5 bases each). The germline gives CDR1 LGHNA, CDR2 YNFKEQ. V lost 4 bases, J lost 3 bases, and 17 bases lay in between. This CDR3 spans 16 amino acids. The CDR3 reads CASSLNLGALTDTQYF. CDR3 nucleotide sequence: TGTGCCAGCAGCCTAAATCTCGGGGCTTTAACAGATACGCAGTATTTT.

Many counts were recorded for this clonotype. The chain joins TRBV11-2 to TRBJ2-3, with 8 bases lining up with TRBD1. The length of the CDR3 is 18 residues. The J segment lost 2 bases and the V segment lost 0 bases, leaving 10 bases of the junction unmatched. CDR1 SGHAT and CDR2 FQNNGV come from the germline V gene. CDR3 amino acids: CASSLDSPRTGITDTQYF. DNA of the CDR3: TGTGCCAGCAGCTTAGATAGTCCCCGGACAGGGATCACAGATACGCAGTATTTT.

The CDR3 DNA reads TGTGCCAGCAGCCCCCGACGATCGGGACAGGGGGCATCAGATACGCAGTATTTT. Encoded protein: CASSPRRSGQGASDTQYF. The V gene is TRBV11-2, the J gene TRBJ2-3, with 12 bases that match TRBD1. V lost 5 bases and J lost 4; bases outside the gene matches: 13. This CDR3 has 18 amino acids. CDR1 and CDR2 (germline): SGHAT, FQNNGV. Combining the CDR3 with reference TRBV11-2 and TRBJ2-3 gives the whole variable domain EAGVAQSPRYKIIEKRQSVAFWCNPISGHATLYWYQQILGQGPKLLIQFQNNGVVDDSQLPKDRFSAERLKGVDSTLKIQPAKLEDSAVYLCASSPRRSGQGASDTQYFGPGTRLTVL.

The table lists this clonotype with a few counts. The CDR3 sequence is CASSPRPGEGTDTQYF. In nucleotides, the CDR3 is TGTGCCAGCAGTCCCCGGCCAGGCGAGGGTACAGATACGCAGTATTTT. The chain has TRBV12-3 or TRBV12-4 and TRBJ2-3, with D tentatively TRBD2 (5 bases). The V end lost 5 bases, the J end lost 3 bases, and 18 bases lay between the germline ends. The CDR3 contains 16 residues.

The V gene is TRBV5-6, the J gene TRBJ1-2; no clear D gene. This CDR3 is built from 16 residues. The V end was cut by 0 bases, the J end by 8 bases, with 20 bases between. Looked up from germline, CDR1 is SGHDT and CDR2 is YYEEEE. This CDR3 is CASSLDRLTLRKGYTF. The CDR3 DNA follows: TGTGCCAGCAGCTTGGATCGGCTTACCCTCAGGAAAGGCTACACCTTC.

In this sample, this clonotype turned up many times. The rearrangement uses TRBV7-2 and TRBJ2-5; D uncertain. The V and J ends lost 3 bases and 0 bases respectively, with 8 bases between them. This CDR3 contains 14 residues. CDR1 is SGHTA and CDR2 is FQGNSA in the germline V gene. CDR3 DNA sequence: TGTGCCAGCAGCTTTAATGGCTACCAAGAGACCCAGTACTTC. This codes for CASSFNGYQETQYF.

This clonotype showed up just a few times. The chain links TRBV30 to TRBJ2-1; 8 nucleotides match TRBD2. CDR1 and CDR2 (germline): GTSNPN, SVGIG (reference sequence). CDR3 length equals 14 residues. With 0 bases clipped from V and 15 bases from J, the junction kept 13 bases outside the gene matches. The CDR3, as DNA: TGTGCCTGGAGTGTAGCGGGGGTGGACCCAGTACTGTTCTTC. Translating gives CAWSVAGVDPVLFF.

V is TRBV20-1 and J is TRBJ2-2; possible D gene TRBD1, 5 bases. V was clipped by 3 bases and J by 7 bases, with 12 bases between them. The CDR3 covers 13 residues. Looked up from germline, CDR1 is DFQATT and CDR2 is SNEGSKA (reference sequence). The CDR3 DNA is TGCAGTGCTAGTACTCAGGGTCGCGGGGAGCTGTTTTTT. It translates to CSASTQGRGELFF.

The table lists this clonotype with many counts. This chain connects TRBV20-1 to TRBJ2-1; D is perhaps TRBD2 (6 bases). The ends were cut back, 1 base at V and 2 bases at J, with 9 bases in the middle. CDR3 length: 14 residues. Germline loops: CDR1 DFQATT, CDR2 SNEGSKA (reference sequence). DNA of the CDR3: TGCAGTGCTAGAGTAGGCGGGGCCTACAATGAGCAGTTCTTC. Amino acids: CSARVGGAYNEQFF.

There are a few counts of this clonotype. V is TRBV6-1 and J is TRBJ1-1; tentative D call: TRBD1 (5 bases). The CDR3 loop spans 14 amino acids. Germline-derived CDR1 and CDR2 are MNHNS and SASEGT. V was trimmed by 5 bases and J by 1 base, leaving 11 bases between them. The CDR3 reads CASSRGGGNTEAFF. The CDR3 nucleotides read TGTGCCAGCAGTCGCGGTGGGGGGAACACTGAAGCTTTCTTT.

The chain links TRBV7-2 to TRBJ1-1; unclear D gene. The CDR3 sequence is 14 residues long. Trimming left V 1 base short and J 6 bases short, with 12 bases between. The germline V gene has CDR1 SGHTA and CDR2 FQGNSA. In DNA form, the CDR3 reads TGTGCCAGCAGCTTAGTGACGGTGTACGCTGAAGCTTTCTTT. Amino acids: CASSLVTVYAEAFF.

The J gene is TRBJ2-7, the V gene TRBV4-1; 10 bases are shared with TRBD1. The trim removed 1 base at V and 3 bases at J, leaving 6 bases unmatched. From germline, CDR1 is MGHRA and CDR2 YSYEKL. This CDR3 is 16 amino acids long. The CDR3 DNA reads TGCGCCAGCAGCCAAGTTCCGGGACAGGGGTTCTACGAGCAGTACTTC. The encoded protein is CASSQVPGQGFYEQYF.

V gene TRBV20-1 combines with J gene TRBJ2-3; D gene unclear. Germline V gives CDR1 DFQATT, CDR2 SNEGSKA (reference sequence). The CDR3 has 13 amino acids. V lost 3 bases, J lost 3 bases, and 10 bases lay in between. The CDR3 spells CSASPTSTDTQYF. The CDR3 DNA sequence: TGCAGTGCTAGTCCCACCTCAACAGATACGCAGTATTTT.

The chain links TRBV7-2 to TRBJ2-3; the D is unclear. Germline values: CDR1 SGHTA, CDR2 FQGNSA. Trimming removed 5 bases from V and 1 base from J, with 16 bases in between. This CDR3 region has 16 residues. As DNA, the CDR3 is TGTGCCAGCAGCCCCCCCCGGGCGAGAGGCACAGATACGCAGTATTTT. This codes for CASSPPRARGTDTQYF.

V usage is TRBV5-4 and J usage is TRBJ1-6; D is possibly TRBD1 (5 bases). V was cut by 0 bases and J by 5 bases, with 9 bases left in between. Germline CDR1 is SGHNT and CDR2 is YYREEE (reference sequence). The CDR3 sequence is 15 residues long. The CDR3 here is CASSLGPGDNSPLHF. The CDR3 nucleotides are TGTGCCAGCAGCTTGGGACCGGGGGATAATTCACCCCTCCACTTT.

V and J are TRBV12-3 or TRBV12-4 and TRBJ2-7, with D perhaps matching TRBD1 (6 bases). The CDR3 loop spans 14 amino acids. The V and J ends lost 7 bases and 1 base respectively, with 14 bases between them. The CDR3 DNA sequence: TGTGCCAGCATGACCGCGGACAGTTCCTACGAGCAGTACTTC. Translated: CASMTADSSYEQYF.

This clonotype has only a few counts. The chain is built from TRBV18 and TRBJ2-2; D might be TRBD2 (5 bases). Germline V gene lookup returns CDR1 KGHSH and CDR2 LQKENI. The CDR3 length is 16 residues. V was shortened by 1 base and J by 1 base, with 10 bases between the two germline ends. CDR3 coding DNA: TGTGCCAGCTCACCACAGGACTTTCGGAACACCGGGGAGCTGTTTTTT. Its translation: CASSPQDFRNTGELFF.

V gene TRBV5-5 combines with J gene TRBJ1-2, with 9 bases aligning to TRBD1. J was trimmed by 5 bases and V by 7 bases; bases with no gene match: 3. The CDR3 consists of 12 residues. Germline values: CDR1 SGHKS, CDR2 YYEKEE (reference sequence). CDR3: CASLGQGYGYTF. The CDR3 DNA is TGTGCCAGCCTGGGACAGGGTTATGGCTACACCTTC.

This clonotype was seen more than once but under ten times. The chain employs TRBV20-1 and TRBJ2-5; D not resolved. The CDR3 spans 13 residues. Germline loops: CDR1 DFQATT, CDR2 SNEGSKA (reference sequence). Trimming took 4 bases from V and 6 from J, leaving 15 bases between them. The CDR3 coding sequence is TGCAGTGCTATAGATGGTGGGCCCCAGACCCAGTACTTC. It encodes CSAIDGGPQTQYF.

The table lists this clonotype with many counts. The chain is built from TRBV30 and TRBJ1-1, with 7 bases matching TRBD1. The germline V gene encodes CDR1 GTSNPN and CDR2 SVGIG (reference sequence). This CDR3 comprises 13 residues. V shed 6 bases, J shed 0 bases, and the junction held 4 bases outside the gene matches. This CDR3 is CACDRVMNTEAFF. The DNA of the CDR3 is TGTGCCTGTGACAGGGTTATGAACACTGAAGCTTTCTTT.

V and J are TRBV30 and TRBJ2-1; perhaps TRBD1 as D (5 bases). Germline CDR1 is GTSNPN and CDR2 is SVGIG (reference sequence). The CDR3 is made up of 12 amino acids. Trimming removed 3 bases from V and 3 bases from J, with 6 bases in between. In nucleotides, the CDR3 is TGTGCCTGGAGACAGGTCTACAATGAGCAGTTCTTC. Translated, it gives CAWRQVYNEQFF.

This clonotype appeared a few times. CDR3 DNA: TGTGCCAGCAGCTTACGACAGGAGACAAACACTGAAGCTTTCTTT. Residues: CASSLRQETNTEAFF. The chain couples TRBV11-3 to TRBJ1-1, with a possible D match to TRBD1 (6 bases). This CDR3 has 15 amino acids. The V and J ends lost 2 bases and 2 bases respectively, with 12 bases between them. Germline CDR1 and CDR2: SGHNT and YENEEA.

This clonotype was seen only a few times. This chain connects TRBV12-3 or TRBV12-4 to TRBJ1-5; D remains unclear. V gave up 3 bases and J gave up 0 bases, with 9 bases separating them. CDR3 length: 15 residues. CDR3 sequence: CASSFAGPSNQPQHF. CDR3 sequence (DNA): TGTGCCAGCAGTTTTGCGGGCCCTAGCAATCAGCCCCAGCATTTT.

This clonotype was found a few times. The chain couples TRBV7-6 to TRBJ2-3, with 8 bases lining up with TRBD2. This CDR3 has 18 residues. Germline V gene lookup returns CDR1 SGHVS and CDR2 FNYEAQ. V lost 1 base to trimming and J lost 2 bases; unmatched junction nucleotides: 11. The CDR3 sequence: CASSLEARASGYTDTQYF. DNA of the CDR3: TGTGCCAGCAGCTTAGAGGCAAGGGCTAGCGGGTACACAGATACGCAGTATTTT.

This sequence joins TRBV18 and TRBJ2-3, with D uncertain. The germline gives CDR1 KGHSH, CDR2 LQKENI. This CDR3 is built from 14 residues. V lost 5 bases to trimming and J lost 2 bases, with 11 bases between them. CDR3: CASSVSQFTDTQYF. CDR3 nucleotide sequence: TGTGCCAGCTCAGTATCCCAATTCACAGATACGCAGTATTTT.

This clonotype came up many times. This chain links TRBV7-8 with TRBJ2-1; D is undetermined. Germline V gene lookup returns CDR1 SGHVS and CDR2 FQNEAQ. The length of the CDR3 is 12 residues. V was shortened by 3 bases and J by 4 bases, with 4 bases between the two germline ends. DNA for the CDR3: TGTGCCAGCAGCTTCTCTTACAATGAGCAGTTCTTC. It is translated as CASSFSYNEQFF. The full variable domain, completed using reference TRBV7-8 and TRBJ2-1, is GAGVSQSPRYKVAKRGQDVALRCDPISGHVSLFWYQQALGQGPEFLTYFQNEAQLDKSGLPSDRFFAERPEGSVSTLKIQRTQQEDSAVYLCASSFSYNEQFFGPGTRLTVL.